This entry is about one TCR beta chain. The specificity of this receptor is unknown. There are no base qualities to consult, and no much larger clone falls within one base. The CDR3 regions of human TCRbeta chains were analyzed by immunosequencing. The authors processed their data as follows. Repertoire TCRs were checked for matches against a reference library of SARS-CoV-2-specific TCRs that had been generated using the MIRA antigen-specificity platform. Breadth meant the fraction of unique TCRs that were SARS-CoV-2-associated, whereas depth meant the fraction of total T cells that were SARS-CoV-2-associated. Using the MIRA data, each spike-specific TCR was assigned both to the spike region to which the TCR was reactive and to a CD4 or CD8 class. Log10-transformed breadth and depth values were compared by one-way ANOVA with Sidak's multiple comparisons tests. TCRdb stores this immuneACCESS table with in-frame sequences only. Part of the clones is absent; in the studies checked, under half of the shortfall reflects unresolved V genes, and no reason is known for the rest. D and trimming were read from the DNA, whereas the V and J calls and clone size are those reported in that table. The sample has approximately 150,000 clones on record, around nine tenths of them singletons. The ten largest clones take up approximately 1.5% of the sample.

The data originate from a study of T cell responses to AZD1222 COVID-19 vaccine (TCRdb year 2021). Broadly, across the study: AZD1222 recipients given second doses at about 4 weeks or at about 12 weeks were pooled, since spike-specific TCR depth and breadth were not found to differ between the two schedules. TCR sequencing covered 233 trial participants: 207 given two doses of AZD1222 and about 26 given two doses of MenACWY control vaccine. Trial participants were enrolled by age into subgroups of 18-55, 56-69 and 70-plus years, and roughly 160, 29 and 62 TCR-sequenced participants, respectively, were included in these subgroups.

Study-wide findings and limitations: Participants were mostly white British and included more females than males, and it was suggested by the authors that clonal diversity may have been underestimated. Conclusions about previously exposed vaccinees are limited because only six or seven AZD1222 recipients were SARS-CoV-2 seropositive at baseline. After two AZD1222 doses, spike-specific TCR breadth and depth were significantly higher than at day 0 and than in MenACWY recipients. Because no day 14 peak-response samples were available, repertoires were characterized only after the peak T cell response. CD4 TCRs associated with the vaccine covered the entire spike protein, and the dominant responses were in regions 160-218 and 743-854. The 56-69-year group was small, and its depth increase did not reach significance, likely because of low power. Reportedly, almost half of the unique spike-specific TCRs recognized epitopes lying outside the regions that are mutated in the B.1.351 and B.1.1.7 variants.

The intended sense of this specimen's time point label: baseline before first vaccination. Vaccinee samples came from UK trials COV001 and COV002, including a single-blind randomized controlled phase 2/3 trial of AZD1222 (ChAdOx1 nCoV-19) in healthy adults. For TCRbeta chain sequencing, PBMC samples were collected from trial participants at day 0 and at day 28 after the second dose. Sequenced here: peripheral blood, sampled on day 0 of AZD1222 vaccination. The TCR comes from an adult in good health.

The CDR3 region has the sequence CASSATGGFNQPQHF. The nucleotide sequence reads TGTGCCAGCAGTGCGACAGGGGGGTTCAATCAGCCCCAGCATTTT. Rearrangement joined TRBV28 to TRBJ1-5; TRBD1 fits 9 bases in the junction. CDR3 length: 15 amino acids, cysteine to phenylalanine. Solely the CDR3 DNA is kept, with 45 bases framed from the first base. For this chain, trimming is 5 bases at the V end and 3 bases at the J end, and the number of junction bases without a gene match is 5. Based on the germline V gene, the CDR1 and CDR2 sequences are MDHEN and SYDVKM.